This T cell receptor (beta chain) is drawn from a study of T cells in Graves' hyperthyroidism and ophthalmopathy. It was RNA transcripts that yielded the amplified TCR beta CDR3 regions. TCR CDR3 regions were first amplified by RT-PCR with HTBI primers. TCRdb processed the multiplex PCR reads anew with MiXCR; each CDR3 protein has one entry. The sample includes around 180,000 distinct CDR3 sequences, approximately 15% seen only once; the top ten take 29%. This clonotype has ten or more counts. CDR3 size: 18 residues. The germline gives CDR1 DFQATT, CDR2 SNEGSKA (reference sequence). Trimming at V came to 0 bases and at J to 1 base, leaving 10 bases not matched to a gene.

Specimen: blood. The rearrangement uses TRBV20-1 and TRBJ2-5; 11 bases are a match to TRBD2. This receptor was identified in a woman in her fifties or sixties with Graves' hyperthyroidism. CDR3 nucleotides: TGCAGTGCTAGAGAACTAGCGGGGGACCTCCTACCCCAAGAGACCCAGTACTTC. Its translation: CSARELAGDLLPQETQYF.